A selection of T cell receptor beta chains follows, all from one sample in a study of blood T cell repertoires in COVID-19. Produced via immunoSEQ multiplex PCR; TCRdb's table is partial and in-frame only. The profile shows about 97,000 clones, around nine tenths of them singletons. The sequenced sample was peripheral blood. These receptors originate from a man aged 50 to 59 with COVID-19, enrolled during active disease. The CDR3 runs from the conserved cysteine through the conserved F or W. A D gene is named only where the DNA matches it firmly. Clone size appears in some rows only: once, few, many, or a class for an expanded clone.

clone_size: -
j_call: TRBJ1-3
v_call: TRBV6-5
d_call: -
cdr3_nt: TGTGCCAGCAGCCGTCCCTCTGGAAACACCATATATTTT
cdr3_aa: CASSRPSGNTIYF

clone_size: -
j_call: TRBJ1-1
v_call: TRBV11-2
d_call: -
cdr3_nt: TGTGCCAGCGGTTTATTGGCAGGTCCGAACACTGAAGCTTTCTTT
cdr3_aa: CASGLLAGPNTEAFF

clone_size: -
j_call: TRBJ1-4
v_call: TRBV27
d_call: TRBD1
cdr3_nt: TGTGCCAGCAGTTTATCTGCAGGGGGGAGGGAAAAACTGTTTTTT
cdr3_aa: CASSLSAGGREKLFF

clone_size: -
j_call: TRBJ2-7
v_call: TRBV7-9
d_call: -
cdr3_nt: TGTGCCAGCAGCCACCCCGGAGACTTATACGAGCAGTACTTC
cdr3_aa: CASSHPGDLYEQYF

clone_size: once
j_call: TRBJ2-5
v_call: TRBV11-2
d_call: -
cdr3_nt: TGTGCCAGCAGCTTAGATGGCAGGGCCCAAGAGACCCAGTACTTC
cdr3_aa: CASSLDGRAQETQYF

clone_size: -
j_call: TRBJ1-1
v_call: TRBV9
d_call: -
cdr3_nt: TGTGCCAGCAGCCGCTCCGGCACTGAAGCTTTCTTT
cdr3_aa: CASSRSGTEAFF

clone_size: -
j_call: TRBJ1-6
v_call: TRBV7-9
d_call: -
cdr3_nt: TGTGCCAGCAGCTTAACGGGTTCTGGCTCACCCCTCCACTTT
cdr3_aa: CASSLTGSGSPLHF

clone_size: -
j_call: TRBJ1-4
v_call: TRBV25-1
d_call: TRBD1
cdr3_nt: TGTGCCAGCAGTGCCCATCCGGGACAGAAGAATGAAAAACTGTTTTTT
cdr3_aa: CASSAHPGQKNEKLFF

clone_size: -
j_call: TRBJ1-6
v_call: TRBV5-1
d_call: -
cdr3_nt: TGCGCCAGCAGCCTAACAGGGAACAGCTATAATTCACCCCTCCACTTT
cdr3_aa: CASSLTGNSYNSPLHF

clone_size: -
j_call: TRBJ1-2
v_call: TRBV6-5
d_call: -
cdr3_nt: TGTGCCAGCAGTTACTCGATGGGGGACTTTAACTATGGCTACACCTTC
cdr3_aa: CASSYSMGDFNYGYTF

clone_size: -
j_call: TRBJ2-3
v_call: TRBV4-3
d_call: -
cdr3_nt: TGCGCCAGCAGCCGCGGGGGCACAGATACGCAGTATTTT
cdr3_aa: CASSRGGTDTQYF

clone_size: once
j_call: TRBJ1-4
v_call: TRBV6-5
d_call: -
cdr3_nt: TGTGCCAGCAGCGCGGGAAGGGGTTCTAATGAAAAACTGTTTTTT
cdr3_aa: CASSAGRGSNEKLFF

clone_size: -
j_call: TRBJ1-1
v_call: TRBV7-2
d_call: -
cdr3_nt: TGTGCCAGCAGCTTAGACAGACAGTTCGAGGAAGCTTTCTTT
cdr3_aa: CASSLDRQFEEAFF

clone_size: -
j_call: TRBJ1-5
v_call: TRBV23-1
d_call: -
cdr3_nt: TGCGCCAGCAGTCAATTTAAAGACATCCCTAGCAATCAGCCCCAGCATTTT
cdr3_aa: CASSQFKDIPSNQPQHF

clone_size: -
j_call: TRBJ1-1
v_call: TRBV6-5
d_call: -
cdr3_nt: TGTGCCAGTCTGACACAGGCCCTGCGGGGGACTGAAGCTTTCTTT
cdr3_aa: CASLTQALRGTEAFF

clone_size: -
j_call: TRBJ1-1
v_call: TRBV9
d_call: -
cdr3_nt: TGTGCCAGCAGCCCCGGGGACACCTTGAACACTGAAGCTTTCTTT
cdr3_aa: CASSPGDTLNTEAFF

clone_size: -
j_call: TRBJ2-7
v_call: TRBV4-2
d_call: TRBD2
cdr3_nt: TGTGCCAGCAGCCAACTCCCTCGGGGGGGTTCCTACGAGCAGTACTTC
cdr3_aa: CASSQLPRGGSYEQYF

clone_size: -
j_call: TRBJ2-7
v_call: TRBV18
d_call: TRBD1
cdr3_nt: TGTGCCAGCTCACTGGGACAGGCCGGCTACGAGCAGTACTTC
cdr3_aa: CASSLGQAGYEQYF

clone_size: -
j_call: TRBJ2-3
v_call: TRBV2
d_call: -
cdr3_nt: TGTGCCAGCAGCCCGCTGGGACAAGCTAGCACAGATACGCAGTATTTT
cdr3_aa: CASSPLGQASTDTQYF

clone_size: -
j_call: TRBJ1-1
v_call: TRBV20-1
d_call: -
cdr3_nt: TGCAGTGCACCGGACAGTACTGAAGCTTTCTTT
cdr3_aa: CSAPDSTEAFF

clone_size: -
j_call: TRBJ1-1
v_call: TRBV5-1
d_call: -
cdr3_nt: TGCGCCAGCAGCTTGGCCGAGACAGCTGAAGCTTTCTTT
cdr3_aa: CASSLAETAEAFF

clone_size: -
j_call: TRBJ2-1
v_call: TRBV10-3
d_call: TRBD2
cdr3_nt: TGTGCCATCAGTGCGGGCGGGGGGCTCAATGAGCAGTTCTTC
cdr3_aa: CAISAGGGLNEQFF

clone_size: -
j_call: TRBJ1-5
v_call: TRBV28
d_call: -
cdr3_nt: TGTGCCAGCAGTAACAGGGAAAATCAGCCCCAGCATTTT
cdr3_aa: CASSNRENQPQHF

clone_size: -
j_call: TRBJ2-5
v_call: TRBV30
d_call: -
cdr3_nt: TGTGCCTGGAGTGGTTCCCCCGGGACAACTAGCCAGTACTTC
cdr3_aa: CAWSGSPGTTSQYF

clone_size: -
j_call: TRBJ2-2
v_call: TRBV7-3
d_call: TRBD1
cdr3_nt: TGTGCCAGCAGCCCGACAGGGCCCGGGGAGCTGTTTTTT
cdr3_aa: CASSPTGPGELFF

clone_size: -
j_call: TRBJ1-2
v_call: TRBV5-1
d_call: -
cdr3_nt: TGCGCCAGCAGCCTGGCGGGGGAATATGGCTACACCTTC
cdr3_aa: CASSLAGEYGYTF

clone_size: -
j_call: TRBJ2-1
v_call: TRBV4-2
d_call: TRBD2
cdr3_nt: TGTGCCAGCAGCCTCCGGACTAGCGGGGTATACGGGAATGAGCAGTTCTTC
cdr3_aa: CASSLRTSGVYGNEQFF

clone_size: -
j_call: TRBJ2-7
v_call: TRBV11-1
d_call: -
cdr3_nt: TGTGCCAGCAGCTTAGAGGGGACTGGAATCGAGCAGTACTTC
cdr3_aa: CASSLEGTGIEQYF

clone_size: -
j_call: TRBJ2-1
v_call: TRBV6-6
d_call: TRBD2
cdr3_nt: TGTGCCAGCAGCATGACCGGGAGGGACAATGAGCAGTTCTTC
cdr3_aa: CASSMTGRDNEQFF

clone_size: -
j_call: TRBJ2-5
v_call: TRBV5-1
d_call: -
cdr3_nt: TGCGCCAGCAGCCCTCCCGGTCAAGAGACCCAGTACTTC
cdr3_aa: CASSPPGQETQYF

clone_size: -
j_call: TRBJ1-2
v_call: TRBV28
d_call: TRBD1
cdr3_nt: TGTGCCAGCAGACCCCGGGACAGGGAGGGCTACACCTTC
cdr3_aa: CASRPRDREGYTF

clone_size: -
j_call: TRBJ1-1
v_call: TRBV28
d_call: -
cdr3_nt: TGTGCCAGCAACCGAGGGGGTTCAAACACTGAAGCTTTCTTT
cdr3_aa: CASNRGGSNTEAFF

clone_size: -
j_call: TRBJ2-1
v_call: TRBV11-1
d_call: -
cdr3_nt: TGTGCCAGCAGCTACCGTCCCCCCAGCTCCTACAATGAGCAGTTCTTC
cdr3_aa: CASSYRPPSSYNEQFF

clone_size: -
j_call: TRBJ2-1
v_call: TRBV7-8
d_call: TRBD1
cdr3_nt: TGTGCCAGCAGCTTAGCCGGGACAGGGTGGTACAATGAGCAGTTCTTC
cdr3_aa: CASSLAGTGWYNEQFF